The TCR beta chain under discussion was sequenced for a study of cytomegalovirus exposure and HLA in healthy donors. General study results and limits: In a later analysis, HLA-C alleles had the fewest associated TCRs, DRB1 alleles the most. The authors later linked a missense DCLRE1C variant to TCR beta V- and J-gene trimming.

The PCR was carried out with 60 Vbeta primers and 13 Jbeta primers. In the study's own analysis: A later analysis tallied 87 million or so unique TCR beta chains, around 11 million of them shared. Sequencing used immunoSEQ multiplex PCR; TCRdb keeps in-frame clones, though not all of them. The V and J calls and clone size were taken over from that table, and D and trimming were inferred from the DNA. The sample yields around 160,000 clones, approximately 73% seen once. Concerning this clone: No antigen is known for it.

Looked up from germline, CDR1 is SGHVS and CDR2 is FQNEAQ. V trimming: 5 bases; J trimming: 6 bases; junction bases outside the gene matches: 6. This CDR3 has 14 amino acids. Material: PBMCs. The receptor was isolated from a woman aged 18-30 years in good health and CMV-seronegative. The chain employs TRBV7-8 and TRBJ1-2; 10 nucleotides align to TRBD1. Here the CDR3 reads CASSPRTGGNGYTF. CDR3 coding DNA: TGTGCCAGCAGCCCTCGGACAGGGGGAAATGGCTACACCTTC.